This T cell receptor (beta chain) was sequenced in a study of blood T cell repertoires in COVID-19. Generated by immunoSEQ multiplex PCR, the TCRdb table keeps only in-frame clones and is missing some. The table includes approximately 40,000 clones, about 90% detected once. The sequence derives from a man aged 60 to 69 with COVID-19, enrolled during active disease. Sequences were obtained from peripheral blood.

The CDR3: CASSEDRQTAGEKLFF. The CDR3 bases are TGCGCCAGCAGTGAGGACCGACAGACCGCGGGGGAAAAACTGTTTTTT. The V and J genes are TRBV10-1 and TRBJ1-4, with TRBD1 as a possible D gene (5 bases). The ends were cut back, 2 bases at V and 8 bases at J, with 18 bases in the middle. Germline V gene sequence: CDR1 WNHNN, CDR2 SYGVQD (reference sequence). The CDR3 covers 16 residues.